The 22 T cell receptor beta chains below come from one sample, sequenced in a study of cytomegalovirus exposure and HLA in healthy donors. Amplification used 60 Vbeta primers and 13 Jbeta primers. The repertoire was sequenced with immunoSEQ multiplex PCR; TCRdb's copy has only in-frame clones and lacks some. The sample gives under 200,000 clones, 84% of which show up once; about 6.8% is in the top ten. The sequencing sample was made of PBMCs. All receptors derive from a man aged 45-60 years in good health and CMV-seropositive.

V usage is TRBV10-1 and J usage is TRBJ1-4; D is possibly TRBD1 (5 bases). The CDR3 is 15 residues long. In germline, CDR1 is WNHNN, CDR2 SYGVQD (reference sequence). Deletions cut 3 bases from V and 11 bases from J, with 19 bases between. The CDR3 region is CASSDRTSKGSKLFF. The CDR3 DNA reads TGCGCCAGCAGTGACCGCACTAGCAAGGGGAGCAAACTGTTTTTT.

The gene calls are TRBV19 and TRBJ2-2, with TRBD1 identical over 11 bases. V shed 4 bases and J 3 bases; nucleotides not matched to a gene: 4. Germline values: CDR1 LNHDA, CDR2 SQIVND (reference sequence). The CDR3 is made up of 16 amino acids. CDR3 loop: CASSTRTGGDTGELFF. The CDR3 bases are TGTGCCAGTAGTACCCGGACAGGGGGCGACACCGGGGAGCTGTTTTTT.

This rearrangement joins TRBV18 to TRBJ2-5; 7 bases map to TRBD1. V was pared by 4 bases and J by 5 bases, with 7 bases of the junction left unmatched. From germline, CDR1 is KGHSH and CDR2 LQKENI. The CDR3 has 14 residues. The CDR3 is CASSRDRVMETQYF. The CDR3 nucleotides read TGTGCCAGCTCACGCGACAGGGTGATGGAGACCCAGTACTTC.

CDR3 sequence reads: CASSLQGAFYEQYF. The CDR3, as DNA: TGCGCCAGCAGCTTGCAGGGGGCCTTCTACGAGCAGTACTTC. The V call is TRBV5-1, the J call TRBJ2-7; TRBD1 aligns across 8 bases. CDR1 and CDR2 from the germline V gene are SGHRS and YFSETQ. The CDR3 runs 14 residues. J gave up 3 bases and V 1 base, and 3 bases lay outside the gene matches.

This clone turned up a few times. This chain connects TRBV11-2 to TRBJ2-7; D unclear. The germline V and J ends were trimmed by 5 bases and 6 bases, with 17 bases remaining between them. CDR3 length equals 14 residues. Germline assignment: CDR1 SGHAT and CDR2 FQNNGV. Written as DNA, the CDR3 is TGTGCCAGCAGCAGAGAAAGGAGACTGGGCGAGCAGTACTTC. Amino acid sequence: CASSRERRLGEQYF.

CDR3 in amino acids: CASSLGQGAFEQYF. The CDR3 nucleotides are TGCGCCAGCAGCTTAGGACAGGGGGCGTTCGAGCAGTACTTC. The V and J genes are TRBV5-1 and TRBJ2-7, with 11 bases fitting TRBD1. The CDR3 has 14 amino acids. V trimming: 2 bases; J trimming: 6 bases; junction bases outside the gene matches: 4. Germline V gives CDR1 SGHRS, CDR2 YFSETQ.

V usage is TRBV10-2 and J usage is TRBJ1-2, with D perhaps TRBD1 (5 bases). The CDR3 has 13 amino acids. The germline V gene has CDR1 WSHSY and CDR2 SAAADI. The V end was cut by 3 bases, the J end by 4 bases, with 9 bases between. As DNA, the CDR3 is TGCGCCAGCAGTGATAACAGGCTCTATGGCTACACCTTC. Amino acids: CASSDNRLYGYTF.

The chain has TRBV27 and TRBJ1-1; D call uncertain. V was pared by 5 bases and J by 0 bases, with 13 bases between. This CDR3 spans 15 amino acids. Germline CDR1 and CDR2: MNHEY and SMNVEV (reference sequence). The CDR3 sequence: CASSPQYGLNTEAFF. The CDR3 DNA sequence: TGTGCCAGCAGTCCACAATACGGGTTGAACACTGAAGCTTTCTTT.

The chain has TRBV15 and TRBJ1-2; D might be TRBD1 (6 bases). Looked up from germline, CDR1 is LNHNV and CDR2 is YYDKDF (reference sequence). The CDR3 consists of 13 residues. The germline V and J ends were trimmed by 6 bases and 0 bases, with 8 bases remaining between them. CDR3 sequence (DNA): TGTGCCACCAGTAGGACAGCTAACTATGGCTACACCTTC. Translated, it gives CATSRTANYGYTF.

The rearrangement uses TRBV7-9 and TRBJ2-5, with TRBD1 matching 9 bases. The CDR3 is 15 residues long. Germline lookup yields CDR1 SEHNR and CDR2 FQNEAQ (reference sequence). J gave up 2 bases and V 1 base, and 2 bases lay outside the gene matches. In DNA form, the CDR3 reads TGTGCCAGCAGCTTAGTGGGACAGGGTCAAGAGACCCAGTACTTC. This gives the protein CASSLVGQGQETQYF.

This clone showed up just a few times. For the CDR3, the DNA is TGTGCCTGGAGCGCCGGGACAGCAAGCTCCTACGAGCAGTACGTC. Translation: CAWSAGTASSYEQYV. The V gene is TRBV30, the J gene TRBJ2-7; 7 bases fit TRBD1. Germline loops: CDR1 GTSNPN, CDR2 SVGIG (reference sequence). V was pared by 3 bases and J by 0 bases, with 8 bases of the junction left unmatched. The CDR3 is 15 residues long.

This chain joins TRBV5-1 and TRBJ1-4; no reliable D call. CDR1 and CDR2 (germline): SGHRS, YFSETQ. This CDR3 is built from 14 residues. Trimming took 2 bases from V and 4 from J, leaving 9 bases between them. The CDR3 reads CASSFTRNNEKLFF. DNA of the CDR3: TGCGCCAGCAGCTTTACCAGAAATAATGAAAAACTGTTTTTT.

The chain links TRBV5-4 to TRBJ1-1; a possible D gene is TRBD1 (6 bases). Germline V gene lookup returns CDR1 SGHNT and CDR2 YYREEE (reference sequence). This CDR3 has 15 residues. Trimming took 4 bases from V and 0 from J, leaving 13 bases between them. The CDR3 protein is CASSRSAGVNTEAFF. In nucleotides, the CDR3 is TGTGCCAGCAGCCGTTCGGCAGGGGTGAACACTGAAGCTTTCTTT.

The gene calls are TRBV5-6 and TRBJ2-3; no clear D gene. Per the germline V gene, CDR1 is SGHDT and CDR2 is YYEEEE. This CDR3 region has 14 residues. The V gene lost 0 bases and the J gene lost 4 bases, with 9 bases spanning the gap. The CDR3 sequence: CASSLVLSSDTQYF. CDR3 nucleotides: TGTGCCAGCAGCTTGGTACTCTCATCAGATACGCAGTATTTT.

V and J are TRBV6-1 and TRBJ1-2, with a tentative D call TRBD1 (6 bases). CDR3 length: 15 amino acids. V lost 6 bases to trimming and J lost 5 bases, with 19 bases between them. Germline V gives CDR1 MNHNS, CDR2 SASEGT. As DNA, the CDR3 is TGTGCCAGCAGCCTCGAGGGGGGGCCGGGGTATGGCTACACCTTC. Encoded protein: CASSLEGGPGYGYTF.

The V and J genes are TRBV19 and TRBJ2-2; no firm D call. The CDR3 sequence is 11 residues long. Trimming removed 5 bases from V and 8 bases from J, with 6 bases in between. Germline lookup yields CDR1 LNHDA and CDR2 SQIVND (reference sequence). DNA for the CDR3: TGTGCCAGTAGTCCACTGGGGGAGCTGTTTTTT. Protein sequence: CASSPLGELFF.

This clone was found a few times. This chain uses TRBV7-3 with TRBJ1-6, with 9 bases matching TRBD1. CDR3 size: 16 residues. The germline gives CDR1 SGHTA, CDR2 FQGTGA. The V gene end was trimmed by 1 base and the J gene end by 7 bases; junction bases not matched to a gene: 5. The CDR3 DNA reads as TGTGCCAGCAGCTTAAGGGGACAGGGTGGCAATTCACCCCTCCACTTT. It translates to CASSLRGQGGNSPLHF.

This clone has just a few counts. This chain joins TRBV10-3 and TRBJ1-1; no definite D call. The CDR3 runs to 11 residues. The ends were cut back, 3 bases at V and 7 bases at J, with 6 bases in the middle. CDR1 is ENHRY, CDR2 SYGVKD, per germline. The CDR3 DNA is TGTGCCATCAGTGACGGGAGTGAAGCTTTCTTT. The encoded protein is CAISDGSEAFF.

The chain recombines TRBV4-2 with TRBJ2-5; TRBD2 aligns across 13 bases. Germline-derived CDR1 and CDR2 are LGHNA and YNFKEQ. This CDR3 comprises 18 residues. The J segment lost 0 bases and the V segment lost 4 bases, leaving 8 bases of the junction unmatched. The CDR3 coding sequence is TGTGCCAGCAGCCCCAGGACTAGCGGGGGCGCTTACCAAGAGACCCAGTACTTC. Residues: CASSPRTSGGAYQETQYF.

The table lists this clone with a count of one. The chain couples TRBV27 to TRBJ2-7, with D possibly being TRBD1 (5 bases). Trimming pared 4 bases from V and 7 bases from J, leaving 14 bases between. The CDR3 runs 13 residues. Germline V lookup: CDR1 MNHEY, CDR2 SMNVEV (reference sequence). CDR3 region: CASSSGPLKEQYF. The CDR3 DNA is TGTGCCAGCAGTTCAGGGCCCCTCAAGGAGCAGTACTTC.

A single count supports this clone. V gene TRBV5-4 combines with J gene TRBJ1-1; D gene ambiguous. Trimming took off 2 bases at V and 0 bases at J, with 8 bases between the two ends. CDR3 size: 14 residues. The V gene's germline CDR1 is SGHNT and CDR2 YYREEE (reference sequence). The CDR3: CASSFFRVNTEAFF. The CDR3 DNA reads as TGTGCCAGCAGCTTTTTTCGGGTGAACACTGAAGCTTTCTTT. Together with reference TRBV5-4 and TRBJ1-1, the CDR3 gives the full variable domain: ETGVTQSPTHLIKTRGQQVTLRCSSQSGHNTVSWYQQALGQGPQFIFQYYREEENGRGNFPPRFSGLQFPNYSSELNVNALELDDSALYLCASSFFRVNTEAFFGQGTRLTVV.

V usage is TRBV29-1 and J usage is TRBJ1-1; 10 bases match TRBD1. Looked up from germline, CDR1 is SQVTM and CDR2 is ANQGSEA. V lost 2 bases to trimming and J lost 4 bases; unmatched junction nucleotides: 1. The length of the CDR3 is 13 residues. The CDR3 nucleotides are TGCAGCGTTGAAAGGACAGGGGGCACTGAAGCTTTCTTT. The encoded protein is CSVERTGGTEAFF.